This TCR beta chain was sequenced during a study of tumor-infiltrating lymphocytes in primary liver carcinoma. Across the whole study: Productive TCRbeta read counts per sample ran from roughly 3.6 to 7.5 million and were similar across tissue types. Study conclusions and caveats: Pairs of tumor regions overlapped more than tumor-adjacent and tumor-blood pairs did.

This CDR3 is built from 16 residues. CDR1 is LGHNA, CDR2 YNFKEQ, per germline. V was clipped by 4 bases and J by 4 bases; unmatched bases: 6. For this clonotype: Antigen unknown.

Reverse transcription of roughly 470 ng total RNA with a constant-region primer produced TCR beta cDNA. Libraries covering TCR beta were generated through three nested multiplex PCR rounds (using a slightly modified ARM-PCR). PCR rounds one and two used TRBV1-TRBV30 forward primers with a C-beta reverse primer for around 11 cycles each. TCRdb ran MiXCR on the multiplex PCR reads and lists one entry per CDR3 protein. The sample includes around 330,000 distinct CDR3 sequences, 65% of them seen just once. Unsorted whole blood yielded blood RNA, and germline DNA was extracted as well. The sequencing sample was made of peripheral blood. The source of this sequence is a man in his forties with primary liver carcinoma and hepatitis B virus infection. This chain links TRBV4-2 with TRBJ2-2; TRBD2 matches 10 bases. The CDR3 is CASSPSGRDATGELFF. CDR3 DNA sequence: TGTGCCAGCAGCCCTAGCGGGAGAGATGCCACCGGGGAGCTGTTTTTT.